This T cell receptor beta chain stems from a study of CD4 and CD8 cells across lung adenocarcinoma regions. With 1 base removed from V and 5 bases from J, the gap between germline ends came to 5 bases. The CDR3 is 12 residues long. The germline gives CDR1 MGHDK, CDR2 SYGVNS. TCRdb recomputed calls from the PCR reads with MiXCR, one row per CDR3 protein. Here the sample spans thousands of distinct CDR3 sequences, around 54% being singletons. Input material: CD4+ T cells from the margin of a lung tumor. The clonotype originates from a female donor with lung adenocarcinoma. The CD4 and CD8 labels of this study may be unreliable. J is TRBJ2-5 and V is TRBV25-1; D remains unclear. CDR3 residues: CASSESEETQYF. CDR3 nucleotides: TGTGCCAGCAGTGAATCGGAGGAGACCCAGTACTTC.